This record covers a single T cell receptor (beta chain). This clonotype was seen ten or more times. The antigen it recognizes is unknown. Base qualities are missing; no much larger clone stands one base away. The data originate from a study of patients and donors after allogeneic stem cell transplantation (TCRdb year 2020). Its CDR3 holds 15 amino acids, cysteine through phenylalanine. Only CDR3 DNA remains: 45 bases, in frame from the first base. V and J are truncated by 3 bases and 3 bases respectively, leaving an intervening sequence of 15 bases. Per the germline V gene, MNHEY is the CDR1 and SVGEGT is the CDR2. The library came from RT-PCR. The sequencer was a NextSeq 550. TCRdb handled the public reads itself, with Q25 trimming in fastp and clone calling in MiXCR, and kept productive beta chains. CDR3 protein sequences are deduplicated, and each keeps its most common genes and DNA. In all, the sample holds 9,000 to 10,000 distinct CDR3 sequences, and roughly 5.9% of those were seen once. The leading ten clones occupy 20% to 30% of the sample.

The specimen sequenced was blood, either unsorted or a sorted T cell fraction (not recorded which). The receptor's source is a human donor who was either an allogeneic HSCT recipient or a stem cell or donor lymphocyte infusion donor (not recorded which). It is not recorded whose cells these are; they may come from a transplant donor. The chain couples TRBV6-2 or TRBV6-3 to TRBJ2-7; 5 matching bases give a weak D call of TRBD1. The CDR3 here reads CASSYLGANYYEQYF. The DNA sequence reads TGTGCCAGCAGTTATCTAGGGGCAAACTACTACGAGCAGTACTTC.